The entry below describes one T cell receptor (beta chain). This sample was included in a study of control samples from healthy donors and cancer patients. This table comes from immunoSEQ multiplex PCR, and its TCRdb copy is limited to in-frame clones, with some not included. The sample shows some 150,000 clones, approximately 92% of them seen only once. The V end was cut by 11 bases, the J end by 7 bases, with 17 bases between. The germline V gene has CDR1 MDHEN and CDR2 SYDVKM. This CDR3 has 12 amino acids. This TCR derives from a man aged 30 to 39 in good health. Sequences were obtained from blood. The V and J genes are TRBV28 and TRBJ1-2; the D gene is possibly TRBD1 (5 bases). CDR3 amino acids: CASLRGTRGYTF. The DNA for the CDR3 is TGTGCCTCCTTACGGGGGACGCGTGGCTACACCTTC.